This T cell receptor beta chain was found in a study of cytomegalovirus exposure and HLA in healthy donors. A note on this clone: What it binds is not known.

The CDR3 consists of 16 residues. The V segment lost 2 bases and the J segment 0 bases; nucleotides outside the gene matches: 3. Germline lookup yields CDR1 SGHRS and CDR2 YFSETQ. The PCR was carried out with 60 Vbeta primers and 13 Jbeta primers. The method was immunoSEQ multiplex PCR; TCRdb's version includes in-frame clones alone and lacks a portion of them. The sample lists more than 110,000 clones, 65% to 85% occurring once. Findings and limits, study-wide: The records held CMV serostatus as the only immune exposure information.

V usage is TRBV5-1 and J usage is TRBJ2-5; 11 nucleotides match TRBD2. Source material: PBMCs. This clonotype originated in a man between 45 and 60 years old in good health and CMV-seronegative. DNA for the CDR3: TGCGCCAGCAGCTTCGGGACTAGCGGCTACCAAGAGACCCAGTACTTC. It encodes CASSFGTSGYQETQYF.